Included here is one T cell receptor (beta chain) sequence, with context. Antigen unknown. This specimen belongs to a study of esophageal squamous cell carcinoma under preoperative chemotherapy. About the study: Both tumor-infiltrating lymphocytes and peripheral blood T cells were profiled. Whole-study findings and limits: After chemotherapy, TCR diversity rose significantly in peripheral T cells but not in tumor-infiltrating lymphocytes.

In TCRdb, the PCR reads were re-called with MiXCR into one record per CDR3 protein. The sample carries 15,000 to 20,000 distinct CDR3 sequences, around 45% recorded once. The time point here: after preoperative PTX-NDP chemotherapy. Patients received paclitaxel-nedaplatin as preoperative chemotherapy before surgery. This CDR3 has 16 amino acids. Trimming cost V 5 bases and J 4 bases, with 17 bases left between them. Germline V gene sequence: CDR1 SGHTA, CDR2 FQGNSA. This TCR came from a human donor with esophageal squamous cell carcinoma. The donor label of this sample is uncertain. Sampling was done from a patient given preoperative chemotherapy. The J gene is TRBJ2-2, the V gene TRBV7-2; D may be TRBD1 (5 bases). The CDR3 sequence is CASSPDGHRLTGELFF. For the CDR3, the DNA is TGTGCCAGCAGCCCAGACGGACATCGACTCACCGGGGAGCTGTTTTTT.